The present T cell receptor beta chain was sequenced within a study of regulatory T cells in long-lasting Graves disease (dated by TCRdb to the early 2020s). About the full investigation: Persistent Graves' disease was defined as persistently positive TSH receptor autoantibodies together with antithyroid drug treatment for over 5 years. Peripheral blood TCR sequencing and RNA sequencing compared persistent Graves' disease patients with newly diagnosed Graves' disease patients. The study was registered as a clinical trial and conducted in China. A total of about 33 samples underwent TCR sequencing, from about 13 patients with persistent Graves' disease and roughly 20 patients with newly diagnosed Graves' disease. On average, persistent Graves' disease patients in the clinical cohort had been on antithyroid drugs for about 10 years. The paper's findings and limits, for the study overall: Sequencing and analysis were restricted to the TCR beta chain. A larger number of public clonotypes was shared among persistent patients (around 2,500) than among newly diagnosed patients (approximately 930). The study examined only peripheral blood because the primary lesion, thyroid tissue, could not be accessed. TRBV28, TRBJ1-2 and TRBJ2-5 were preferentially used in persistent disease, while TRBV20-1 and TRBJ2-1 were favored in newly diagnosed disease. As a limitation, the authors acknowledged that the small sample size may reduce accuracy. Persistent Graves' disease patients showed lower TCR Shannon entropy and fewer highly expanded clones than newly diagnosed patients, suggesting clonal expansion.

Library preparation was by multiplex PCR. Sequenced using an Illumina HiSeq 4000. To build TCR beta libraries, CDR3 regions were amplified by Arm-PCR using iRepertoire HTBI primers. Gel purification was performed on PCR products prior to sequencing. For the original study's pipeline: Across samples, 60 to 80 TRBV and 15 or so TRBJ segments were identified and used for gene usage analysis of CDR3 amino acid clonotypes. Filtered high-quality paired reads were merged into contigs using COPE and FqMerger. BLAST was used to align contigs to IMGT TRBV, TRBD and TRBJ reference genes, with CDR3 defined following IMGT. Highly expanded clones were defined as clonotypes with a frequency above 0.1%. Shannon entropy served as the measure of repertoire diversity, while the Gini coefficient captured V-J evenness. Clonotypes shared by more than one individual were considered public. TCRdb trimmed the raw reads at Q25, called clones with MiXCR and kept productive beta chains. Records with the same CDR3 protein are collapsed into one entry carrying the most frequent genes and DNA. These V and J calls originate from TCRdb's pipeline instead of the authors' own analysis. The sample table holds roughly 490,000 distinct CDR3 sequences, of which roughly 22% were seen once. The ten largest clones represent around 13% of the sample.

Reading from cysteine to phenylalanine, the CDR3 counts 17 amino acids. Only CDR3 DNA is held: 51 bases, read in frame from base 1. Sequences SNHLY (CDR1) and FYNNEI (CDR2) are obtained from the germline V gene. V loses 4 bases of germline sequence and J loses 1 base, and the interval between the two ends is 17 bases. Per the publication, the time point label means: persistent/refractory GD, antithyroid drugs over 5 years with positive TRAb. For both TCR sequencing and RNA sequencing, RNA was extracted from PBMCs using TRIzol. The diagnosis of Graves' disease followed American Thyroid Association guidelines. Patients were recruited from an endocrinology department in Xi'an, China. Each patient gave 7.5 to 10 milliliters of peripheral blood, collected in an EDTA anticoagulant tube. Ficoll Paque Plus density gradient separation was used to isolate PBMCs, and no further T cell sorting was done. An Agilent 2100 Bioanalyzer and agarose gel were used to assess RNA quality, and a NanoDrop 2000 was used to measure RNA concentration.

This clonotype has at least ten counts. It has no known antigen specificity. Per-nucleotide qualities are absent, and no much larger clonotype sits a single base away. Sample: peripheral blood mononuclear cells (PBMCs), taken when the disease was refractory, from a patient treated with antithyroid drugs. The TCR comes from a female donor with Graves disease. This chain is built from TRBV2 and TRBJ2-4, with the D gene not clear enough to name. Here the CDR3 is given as CASSVPSSLLAKNIQYF. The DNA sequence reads TGTGCCAGCAGTGTACCCAGCTCACTCTTGGCCAAAAACATTCAGTACTTC.